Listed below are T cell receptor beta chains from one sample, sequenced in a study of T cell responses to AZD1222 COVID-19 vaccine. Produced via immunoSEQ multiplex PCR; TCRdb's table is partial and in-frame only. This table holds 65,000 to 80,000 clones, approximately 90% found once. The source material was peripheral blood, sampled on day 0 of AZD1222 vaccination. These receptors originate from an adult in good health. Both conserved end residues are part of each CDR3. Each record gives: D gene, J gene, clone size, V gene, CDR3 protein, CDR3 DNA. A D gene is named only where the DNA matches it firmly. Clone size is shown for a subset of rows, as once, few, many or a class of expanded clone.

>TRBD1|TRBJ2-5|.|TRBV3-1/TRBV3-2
CASSQGLTGGTETQYF
TGTGCCAGCAGCCAAGGGCTGACAGGGGGGACAGAGACCCAGTACTTC
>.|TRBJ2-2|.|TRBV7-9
CASRTQGFDTGELFF
TGTGCCAGCAGAACTCAGGGGTTCGACACCGGGGAGCTGTTTTTT
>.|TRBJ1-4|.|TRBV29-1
CSVGPFTGTEKLFF
TGCAGCGTTGGCCCCTTTACGGGGACCGAAAAACTGTTTTTT
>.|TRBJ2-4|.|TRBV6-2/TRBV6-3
CASSYRGAPDIQYF
TGTGCCAGCAGTTATCGGGGGGCACCGGACATTCAGTACTTC
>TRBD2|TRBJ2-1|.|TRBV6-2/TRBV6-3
CASSSIAGGVWEQFF
TGTGCCAGCAGTAGCATAGCGGGAGGCGTCTGGGAGCAGTTCTTC
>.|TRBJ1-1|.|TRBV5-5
CASSLETDEAFF
TGTGCCAGCAGCTTGGAGACGGATGAAGCTTTCTTT
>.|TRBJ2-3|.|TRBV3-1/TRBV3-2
CASSQGSGILQYF
TGTGCCAGCAGCCAAGGATCTGGTATCCTCCAGTATTTT
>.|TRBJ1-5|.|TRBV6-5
CASSSSGSDQPQHF
TGTGCCAGCAGTTCCTCAGGGAGCGATCAGCCCCAGCATTTT
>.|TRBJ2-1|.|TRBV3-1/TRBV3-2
CASSQGALGNEQFF
TGTGCCAGCAGCCAGGGGGCCCTAGGCAATGAGCAGTTCTTC
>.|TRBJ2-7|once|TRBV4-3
CASSQVAFYEQYF
TGCGCCAGCAGCCAGGTTGCTTTCTACGAGCAGTACTTC
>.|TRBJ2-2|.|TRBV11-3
CASSPADGLLFF
TGTGCCAGCAGCCCGGCGGACGGGTTGCTGTTTTTT
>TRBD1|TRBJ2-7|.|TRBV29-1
CSVESDRAGPYEQYF
TGCAGCGTTGAATCGGACAGGGCCGGTCCCTACGAGCAGTACTTC
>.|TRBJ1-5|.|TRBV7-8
CASSKRGVNQPQHF
TGTGCCAGCAGCAAAAGGGGCGTCAATCAGCCCCAGCATTTT
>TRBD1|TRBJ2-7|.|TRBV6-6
CASSQDRLGEYF
TGTGCCAGCAGTCAGGACAGGTTGGGGGAGTACTTC
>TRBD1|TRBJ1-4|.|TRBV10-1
CASSESGQAHNEKLFF
TGCGCCAGCAGTGAGTCGGGACAGGCCCATAATGAAAAACTGTTTTTT
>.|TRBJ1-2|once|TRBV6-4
CASSDSSGRYGYTF
TGTGCCAGCAGTGACTCATCGGGGCGCTATGGCTACACCTTC
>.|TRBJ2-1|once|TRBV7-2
CASSLASGNEQFF
TGTGCCAGCAGCTTAGCCAGCGGCAATGAGCAGTTCTTC
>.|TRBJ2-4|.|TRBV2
CASSIAKNIQYF
TGTGCCAGCAGTATAGCCAAAAACATTCAGTACTTC
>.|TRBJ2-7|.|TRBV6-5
CASSYRGYEQYF
TGTGCCAGCAGTTACAGGGGGTACGAGCAGTACTTC
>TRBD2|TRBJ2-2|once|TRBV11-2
CASSIPSGRARAGELFF
TGTGCCAGCAGCATACCAAGCGGGAGGGCCCGGGCCGGGGAGCTGTTTTTT
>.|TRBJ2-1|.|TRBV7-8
CASSPWSRNNNEQFF
TGTGCCAGCAGCCCCTGGAGCAGAAATAACAATGAGCAGTTCTTC
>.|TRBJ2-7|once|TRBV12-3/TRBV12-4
CASSASAYEQYF
TGTGCCAGCTCGGCATCGGCCTACGAGCAGTACTTC
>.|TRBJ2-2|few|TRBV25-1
CASSEFGVNTGELFF
TGTGCCAGCAGTGAATTTGGGGTGAACACCGGGGAGCTGTTTTTT
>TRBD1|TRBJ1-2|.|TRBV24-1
CATSDPGQAEGYGYTF
TGTGCCACCAGTGACCCAGGACAGGCCGAGGGCTATGGCTACACCTTC
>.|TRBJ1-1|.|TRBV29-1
CSVLGTQNTEAFF
TGCAGCGTCCTCGGGACACAGAACACTGAAGCTTTCTTT
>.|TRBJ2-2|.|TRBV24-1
CATSDPSGENTGELFF
TGTGCCACCAGTGATCCGTCTGGTGAGAACACCGGGGAGCTGTTTTTT
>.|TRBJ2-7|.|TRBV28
CASSPTAASATYEQYF
TGTGCCAGCAGTCCAACCGCGGCTAGCGCTACCTACGAGCAGTACTTC
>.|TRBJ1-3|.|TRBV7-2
CASSLGRASGNTIYF
TGTGCCAGCAGCTTAGGGAGAGCCTCTGGAAACACCATATATTTT
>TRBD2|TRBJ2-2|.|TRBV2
CASSASGRNTGELFF
TGTGCCAGCAGTGCTAGCGGGAGGAACACCGGGGAGCTGTTTTTT
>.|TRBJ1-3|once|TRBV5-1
CASRLRPTGNTIYF
TGCGCCAGCCGGCTGAGACCGACTGGAAACACCATATATTTT
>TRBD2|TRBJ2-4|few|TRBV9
CASSVGSLAGENIQYF
TGTGCCAGCAGCGTAGGTTCCCTAGCGGGAGAAAACATTCAGTACTTC
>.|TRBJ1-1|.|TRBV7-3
CASSLYGVGNTEAFF
TGTGCCAGCAGCTTATACGGTGTAGGGAACACTGAAGCTTTCTTT
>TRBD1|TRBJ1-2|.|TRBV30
CARQGHGYTF
TGTGCCCGACAGGGCCATGGCTACACCTTC
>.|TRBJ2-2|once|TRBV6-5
CASSYGFTGELFF
TGTGCCAGCAGTTACGGGTTCACCGGGGAGCTGTTTTTT
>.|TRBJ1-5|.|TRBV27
CASSLSGNQPQHF
TGTGCCAGCAGCCTAAGTGGCAATCAGCCCCAGCATTTT
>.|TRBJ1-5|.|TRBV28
CASSLGGTNQPQHF
TGTGCCAGCAGTTTGGGGGGTACGAATCAGCCCCAGCATTTT
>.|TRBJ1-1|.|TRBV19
CASTLQMNTEAFF
TGTGCCAGTACCTTACAGATGAACACTGAAGCTTTCTTT
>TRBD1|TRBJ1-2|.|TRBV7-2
CASSARRRDRRYYGYTF
TGTGCCAGCAGCGCCCGACGCCGGGACAGGAGATACTATGGCTACACCTTC
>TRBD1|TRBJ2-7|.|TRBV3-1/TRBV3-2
CASSPSRNRGTYEQYF
TGTGCCAGCAGCCCCAGTAGAAACAGGGGCACCTACGAGCAGTACTTC
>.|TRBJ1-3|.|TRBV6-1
CASSEALIGVLSGNTIYF
TGTGCCAGCAGTGAAGCGCTGATAGGGGTCCTCTCTGGAAACACCATATATTTT
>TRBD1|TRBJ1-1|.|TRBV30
CAWGGTQGGVAFF
TGTGCCTGGGGTGGGACCCAGGGGGGTGTAGCTTTCTTT
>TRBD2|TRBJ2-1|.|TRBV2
CASRMSGGSYNEQFF
TGTGCCAGCAGAATGAGCGGGGGATCCTACAATGAGCAGTTCTTC
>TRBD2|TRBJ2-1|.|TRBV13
CASSFSGASEQFF
TGTGCCAGCAGCTTTAGCGGGGCCAGTGAGCAGTTCTTC
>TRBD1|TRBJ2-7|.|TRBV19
CASSRGRQGGEQYF
TGTGCCAGTAGCCGTGGGCGACAGGGGGGCGAGCAGTACTTC
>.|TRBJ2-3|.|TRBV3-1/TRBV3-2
CASSHQAGAMGTDTQYF
TGTGCCAGCAGCCACCAGGCGGGGGCCATGGGCACAGATACGCAGTATTTT
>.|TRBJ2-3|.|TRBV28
CASRREGDTDTQYF
TGTGCCAGCAGGAGAGAGGGGGACACAGATACGCAGTATTTT
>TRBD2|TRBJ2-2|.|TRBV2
CAGGGDTGELFF
TGTGCAGGTGGGGGGGACACCGGGGAGCTGTTTTTT
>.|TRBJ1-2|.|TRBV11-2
CASSLDYYGYTF
TGTGCCAGCAGCTTAGACTACTATGGCTACACCTTC
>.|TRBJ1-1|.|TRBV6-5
CASSLQGGTEAFF
TGTGCCAGCAGTTTACAGGGTGGAACTGAAGCTTTCTTT
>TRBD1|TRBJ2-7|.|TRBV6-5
CANRSDRDYEQYF
TGTGCCAACAGGAGTGACAGGGACTACGAGCAGTACTTC
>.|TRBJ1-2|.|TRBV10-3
CAISVGEYGYTF
TGTGCCATCAGTGTAGGGGAGTATGGCTACACCTTC
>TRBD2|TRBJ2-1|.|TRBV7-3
CASSFLAGGRGEQFF
TGTGCCAGCAGCTTTCTAGCGGGAGGAAGAGGTGAGCAGTTCTTC
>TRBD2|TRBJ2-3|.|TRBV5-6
CASSSRVAGGLTDTQYF
TGTGCCAGCAGCTCGAGGGTAGCGGGAGGCCTCACAGATACGCAGTATTTT
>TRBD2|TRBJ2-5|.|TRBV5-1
CASSLGTSGRETQYF
TGCGCCAGCAGCTTGGGAACTAGCGGGAGGGAGACCCAGTACTTC